This T cell receptor beta chain is drawn from a study of PD-1 blockade in classical Hodgkin lymphoma. A note on this clone: Its specificity is unknown.

This CDR3 is built from 16 residues. The V gene lost 0 bases and the J gene lost 3 bases, with 12 bases spanning the gap. CDR1 is MNHNY and CDR2 is SVGAGI in the germline V gene (reference sequence). Regarding the study as a whole: Patients who responded completely had about the same baseline diversity as newly diagnosed patients. Newly diagnosed patients were reported to start with lower TCR diversity than healthy donors.

Noted time point: cycle 4 day 1 (C4D1), after 5 to 7 weeks of nivolumab. In every patient, relapse followed autologous stem cell transplantation, while exposure to brentuximab vedotin differed. The data were produced by immunoSEQ multiplex PCR, yet TCRdb's version contains in-frame clones alone and is incomplete. The sample yields approximately 41,000 clones, around 64% seen once. Specimen: peripheral blood mononuclear cells (PBMCs), collected before the fourth cycle of nivolumab. The rearrangement links TRBV6-6 to TRBJ1-3; no definite D call. The TCR sequence derives from a human donor with classical Hodgkin lymphoma. The CDR3 loop reads CASSYSPGLGGNTIYF. The CDR3 coding sequence is TGTGCCAGCAGTTACTCGCCGGGGTTGGGTGGAAACACCATATATTTT.